This T cell receptor (beta chain) was sequenced during a study of shared clonotypes between healthy human individuals. V gave up 7 bases and J gave up 5 bases, with 23 bases separating them. The length of the CDR3 is 15 residues. In germline, CDR1 is SQVTM, CDR2 ANQGSEA. Libraries were prepared by immunoSEQ multiplex PCR; TCRdb keeps only in-frame clonotypes and omits some of them. The table lists about 980,000 clones, about three quarters of them singletons, with roughly 1.5% in the top ten. Regarding the study as a whole: All-four-donor shared clonotypes had higher generation probabilities than non-shared clonotypes did.

With regard to this clone: Its specificity is not known.

The source material was memory CD4+ T cells sorted from blood. Stated subset: CD45RA-negative fraction. The source is a man aged 18 to 29 in good health. This chain links TRBV29-1 with TRBJ2-5; D perhaps matches TRBD2 (6 bases). The CDR3, as DNA: TGCAGCGCCGACGAGCTAGCGCAGCGAGGGGAGACCCAGTACTTC. This encodes CSADELAQRGETQYF.